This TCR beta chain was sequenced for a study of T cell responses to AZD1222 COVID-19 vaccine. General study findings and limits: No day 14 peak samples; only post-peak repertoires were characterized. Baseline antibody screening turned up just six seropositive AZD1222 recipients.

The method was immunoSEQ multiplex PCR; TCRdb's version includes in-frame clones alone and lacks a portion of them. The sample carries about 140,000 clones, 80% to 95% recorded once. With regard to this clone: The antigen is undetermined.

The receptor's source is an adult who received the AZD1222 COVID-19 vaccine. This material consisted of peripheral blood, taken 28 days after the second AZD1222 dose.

The CDR3 is CASSRQGQFFNNSPLHF. In DNA form, the CDR3 reads TGTGCCAGCAGCCGACAGGGCCAGTTCTTTAATAATTCACCCCTCCACTTT. The chain carries TRBV27 and TRBJ1-6; 7 bases match TRBD1. J was trimmed by 5 bases and V by 6 bases; bases with no gene match: 13. Germline values: CDR1 MNHEY, CDR2 SMNVEV (reference sequence). This CDR3 spans 17 amino acids.